This TCR beta chain was sequenced in a study of long-term antiretroviral therapy in people with HIV. The assay used was immunoSEQ (version v3.0), run at survey level. Measured with immunoSEQ multiplex PCR; TCRdb has only the in-frame clones, and not every one. The table shows under 15,000 clones, with about 80% occurring only once. This clone was seen only once. The CDR3 extends over 13 amino acids. Germline lookup yields CDR1 SGHDT and CDR2 YYEEEE. Trimming removed 2 bases at V and 6 bases at J, with 9 bases between. The chain recombines TRBV5-6 with TRBJ2-1; D gene ambiguous. The sequence came from a man aged 50-59 years with HIV. Sample: unsorted PBMCs, taken 8 to 8.5 years after starting antiretroviral therapy. Here the CDR3 reads CASSFRVRNEQFF. In DNA form, the CDR3 reads TGTGCCAGCAGCTTTCGGGTTCGCAATGAGCAGTTCTTC.